These 3 T cell receptor beta chains originate from one sample sequenced in a study of shared clonotypes between healthy human individuals. TCRdb's table, derived via immunoSEQ multiplex PCR, lists solely in-frame clones and lacks some. The table has roughly 700,000 clones, roughly 70% seen once. Sequencing was performed on memory CD4+ T cells sorted from blood. Subset in this sample: CD45RA-negative fraction. The receptors come from a woman in her 30s in good health.

This chain connects TRBV30 to TRBJ2-7; no clear D. This CDR3 is built from 11 residues. Trimming stripped 1 base from V and 6 bases from J, with 7 bases between. Germline CDR1 is GTSNPN and CDR2 is SVGIG (reference sequence). The CDR3 is CAWSAGSEQYF. The DNA of the CDR3 is TGTGCCTGGAGTGCCGGGTCCGAGCAGTACTTC.

The gene calls are TRBV11-2 and TRBJ1-2; D unclear. Trimming stripped 4 bases from V and 8 bases from J, with 11 bases between. This CDR3 comprises 12 residues. Germline CDR1 reads SGHAT; CDR2 reads FQNNGV. The CDR3 DNA reads as TGTGCCAGCAGCTGGGAAGGGAAAGGCTACACCTTC. Its translation: CASSWEGKGYTF. Full variable domain (remainder filled in from reference TRBV11-2 and TRBJ1-2): EAGVAQSPRYKIIEKRQSVAFWCNPISGHATLYWYQQILGQGPKLLIQFQNNGVVDDSQLPKDRFSAERLKGVDSTLKIQPAKLEDSAVYLCASSWEGKGYTFGSGTRLTVV.

The count of this clone is one. V gene TRBV28 combines with J gene TRBJ1-2; 9 nucleotides agree with TRBD1. V was clipped by 5 bases and J by 4 bases; unmatched bases: 5. This CDR3 is built from 14 residues. Germline CDR1 is MDHEN and CDR2 is SYDVKM. The CDR3 spells CASSMHRGPYGYTF. CDR3 sequence (DNA): TGTGCCAGCAGTATGCACAGGGGGCCCTATGGCTACACCTTC.